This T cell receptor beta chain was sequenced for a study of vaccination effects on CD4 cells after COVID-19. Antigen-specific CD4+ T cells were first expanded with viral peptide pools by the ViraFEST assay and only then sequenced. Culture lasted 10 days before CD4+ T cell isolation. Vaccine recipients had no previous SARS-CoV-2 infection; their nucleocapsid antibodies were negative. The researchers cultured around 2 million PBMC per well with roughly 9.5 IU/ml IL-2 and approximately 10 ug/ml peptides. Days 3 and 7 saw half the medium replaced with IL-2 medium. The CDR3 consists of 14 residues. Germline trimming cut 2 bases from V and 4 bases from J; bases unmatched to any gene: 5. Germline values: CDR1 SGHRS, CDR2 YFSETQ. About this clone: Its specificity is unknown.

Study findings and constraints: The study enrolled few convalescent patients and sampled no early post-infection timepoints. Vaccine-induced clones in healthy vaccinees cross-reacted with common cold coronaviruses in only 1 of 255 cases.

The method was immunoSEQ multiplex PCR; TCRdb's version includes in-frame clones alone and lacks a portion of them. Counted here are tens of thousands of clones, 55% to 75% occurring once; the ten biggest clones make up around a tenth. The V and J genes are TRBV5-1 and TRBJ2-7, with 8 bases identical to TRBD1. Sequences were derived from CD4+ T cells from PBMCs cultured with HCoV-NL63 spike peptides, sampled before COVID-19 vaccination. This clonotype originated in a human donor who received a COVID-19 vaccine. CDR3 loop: CASSLPGTGYEQYF. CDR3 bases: TGCGCCAGCAGCTTACCCGGGACAGGATACGAGCAGTACTTC.